Listed here are 31 T cell receptor beta chains from one sample, sequenced in a study of CD4 and CD8 cells across lung adenocarcinoma regions. TCRdb reprocessed the PCR reads via MiXCR and lists one record per CDR3 protein. The data hold 11,000 or so distinct CDR3 sequences, with 53% observed a single time. Material for sequencing was CD8+ T cells from the center of a lung tumor. The origin of the receptors is a female donor with lung adenocarcinoma. The CD4 and CD8 labels of this study may be unreliable.

The rearrangement uses TRBV6-1 and TRBJ2-3; 8 bases are shared with TRBD1. The tail of the sequence fits TRBJ2-5 better, so the J call may be wrong. Germline V gene data show CDR1 as MNHNS and CDR2 as SASEGT. The CDR3 covers 20 residues. DNA for the CDR3: TGTGCCAGCACCACGGGGGCAGGGGGCATTAAGGGGGGAGGCGGGGAGACCCAGTACTTC. Translation gives CASTTGAGGIKGGGGETQYF.

A note on this clonotype: Sequence at one end of the junction differs from germline and may be a read error. V gene TRBV10-3 combines with J gene TRBJ2-3; a weak D match, TRBD2 (7 bases). This CDR3 has 15 residues. Germline V CDR1 and CDR2: ENHRY, SYGVKD. This chain's CDR3 is CGGGLGGRGTETQYF. CDR3 nucleotides: TGTGGCGGGGGTTTGGGGGGGCGAGGCACAGAGACGCAGTATTTC.

A note on this clonotype: A much larger clone is a single base away; this may be a read error. V gene TRBV7-2 combines with J gene TRBJ2-1; no reliable D call. The CDR3 runs 13 residues. Germline CDR1 SGHTA, CDR2 FQGNSA. With 0 bases removed from V and 3 bases from J, the gap between germline ends came to 3 bases. The CDR3 loop reads CASSLASYNEQFF. In DNA, the CDR3 is TGTGCCAGCAGCTTAGCCAGCTACAATGAGCAGTTCTTC.

This clonotype was recorded once. One junction end disagrees with the germline gene, perhaps due to a read error. The rearrangement joins TRBV6-1 to TRBJ2-3; D remains unclear. The J call is doubtful: the DNA matches TRBJ2-7 better. The CDR3 loop spans 15 amino acids. Germline V gives CDR1 MNHNS, CDR2 SASEGT. The CDR3 nucleotides are TGTGCCCGCAGATTCCAGGCGATTAGCACAGATGCGCAGTACTTC. It specifies CARRFQAISTDAQYF.

By its share, this clonotype is medium-sized. The chain is built from TRBV10-1 and TRBJ2-1; TRBD2 matches at 7 bases. The DNA end is a closer match to TRBJ2-7, so the J assignment may be wrong. Germline assignment: CDR1 WNHNN and CDR2 SYGVQD (reference sequence). This CDR3 is built from 15 residues. DNA for the CDR3: TGCGCCAGCGGGGGGGGTGGAGCACACCACTACGAGCAGTACTTC. Residues: CASGGGGAHHYEQYF.

This clonotype was detected once. A read error may be the cause here, since a much bigger clone is one base away. This chain links TRBV6-1 with TRBJ1-1, with TRBD1 matching over 7 bases. The V gene end was trimmed by 8 bases and the J gene end by 1 base; junction bases not matched to a gene: 7. This CDR3 has 14 amino acids. Germline CDR1 MNHNS, CDR2 SASEGT. The CDR3 is CASRDSLGNTEAFF. In DNA form, the CDR3 reads TGTGCCAGCCGGGACAGCCTCGGGAACACTGAAGCTTTCTTT.

The chain combines TRBV6-1 with TRBJ2-1; TRBD2 agrees at 9 bases. V gave up 5 bases and J gave up 5 bases; unmatched junction bases: 7. Germline CDR1 and CDR2: MNHNS and SASEGT. The CDR3 spans 15 residues. This CDR3 reads CASSQIAGANNEQFF. In nucleotides, the CDR3 is TGTGCCAGCAGTCAGATAGCGGGAGCAAACAATGAGCAGTTCTTC.

The genes are TRBV6-1 and TRBJ2-2; the D gene is possibly TRBD1 (5 bases). This CDR3 comprises 13 residues. With 6 bases removed from V and 6 bases from J, the gap between germline ends came to 11 bases. Germline loops: CDR1 MNHNS, CDR2 SASEGT. The CDR3 bases are TGTGCCAGCAGGCCAGGGTTCGCCGGGGAGCTGTTTTTT. This codes for CASRPGFAGELFF.

This clonotype has only a few counts. V and J are TRBV10-3 and TRBJ2-1; 10 positions agree with TRBD2. The length of the CDR3 is 13 residues. After removal of 10 bases from V and 6 bases from J, the junction contained 6 bases not matched to a gene. Germline values: CDR1 ENHRY, CDR2 SYGVKD. This chain's CDR3 is CATLAGWGNEQFF. The CDR3 DNA follows: TGTGCCACACTAGCGGGATGGGGCAATGAGCAGTTCTTC.

V gene TRBV6-1 combines with J gene TRBJ2-3; TRBD1 matches 11 bases. The CDR3 sequence is 14 residues long. Germline CDR1 and CDR2: MNHNS and SASEGT. V lost 7 bases to trimming and J lost 5 bases; unmatched junction nucleotides: 5. CDR3 nucleotide sequence: TGTGCCAGCAAAATTGGGACAGGGGGAGATACGCAGTATTTT. Its translation is CASKIGTGGDTQYF.

This clonotype was recorded many times. The V and J genes are TRBV6-1 and TRBJ1-3; D is unclear. Trimming cost V 6 bases and J 5 bases, with 5 bases left between them. This CDR3 is built from 11 residues. Germline CDR1 and CDR2: MNHNS and SASEGT. This chain's CDR3 is CASRNRNTIYF. CDR3 bases: TGTGCCAGCAGAAACAGAAACACCATATATTTT.

The gene calls are TRBV6-5 and TRBJ1-1, with TRBD1 matching 8 bases. V shed 4 bases, J shed 1 base, and the junction held 8 bases outside the gene matches. Germline V gene lookup returns CDR1 MNHEY and CDR2 SVGAGI. The length of the CDR3 is 16 residues. This CDR3 reads CASSLRQGRGNTEAFF. In nucleotides, the CDR3 is TGTGCCAGCAGTTTAAGACAGGGGAGGGGGAACACTGAAGCTTTCTTT.

This chain joins TRBV10-2 and TRBJ2-1; D remains unclear. The CDR3 is 12 amino acids. Looked up from germline, CDR1 is WSHSY and CDR2 is SAAADI. V dropped 3 bases and J dropped 4 bases, with 4 bases sitting between them. CDR3 sequence reads: CASSEGYNEQFF. DNA for the CDR3: TGCGCCAGCAGTGAAGGGTACAATGAGCAGTTCTTC.

This clonotype has only a few counts. The chain has TRBV6-1 and TRBJ1-5, with 7 bases fitting TRBD1. The CDR3 runs to 14 residues. Per germline, CDR1 MNHNS and CDR2 SASEGT. The junction had 3 bases not matched to a gene; V was cut back by 2 bases and J by 5 bases. The CDR3 DNA reads TGTGCCAGCAGTGAAATGGGACAGTATCAGCCCCAGCATTTT. It yields the protein CASSEMGQYQPQHF.

This rearrangement joins TRBV10-1 to TRBJ2-4, with 11 positions matching TRBD1. The CDR3 is 16 amino acids. With V trimmed by 5 bases and J by 3 bases, 6 bases remained unmatched. Germline CDR1 and CDR2: WNHNN and SYGVQD (reference sequence). CDR3 region: CASSPGTGGDKNIQYF. CDR3 in DNA: TGCGCCAGCAGTCCCGGGACAGGGGGGGACAAAAACATTCAGTACTTC.

The V and J genes are TRBV3-1 and TRBJ2-4; D gene ambiguous. The tail of the sequence fits TRBJ2-7 better, so the J call may be wrong. Germline CDR1 and CDR2: LGHDT and YNNKEL (reference sequence). This CDR3 region has 12 residues. Written as DNA, the CDR3 is TGTGCCAGCAGCCGCCGACTGAGCGAGCAGTACTTC. Encoded protein: CASSRRLSEQYF.

V is TRBV6-1 and J is TRBJ2-3, with D possibly matching TRBD1 (5 bases). This CDR3 is 14 amino acids long. Per the germline V gene, CDR1 is MNHNS and CDR2 is SASEGT. The V gene lost 7 bases and the J gene lost 1 base, with 12 bases spanning the gap. CDR3 in amino acids: CASKQGLGTDTQYF. In nucleotides, the CDR3 is TGTGCCAGCAAGCAGGGCTTAGGCACAGATACGCAGTATTTT.

The V gene is TRBV7-2, the J gene TRBJ2-1; D is possibly TRBD1 or TRBD2 (5 bases each). This CDR3 contains 16 residues. Germline CDR1 and CDR2: SGHTA and FQGNSA. Trimming left V 1 base short and J 2 bases short, with 12 bases between. The CDR3 sequence: CASSLGGRGPYNEQFF. The CDR3 DNA follows: TGTGCCAGCAGCTTAGGGGGGAGAGGCCCCTACAATGAGCAGTTCTTC.

The chain recombines TRBV27 with TRBJ2-5, with a possible D match to TRBD2 (5 bases). The V end lost 4 bases, the J end lost 1 base, and 16 bases lay between the germline ends. From germline, CDR1 is MNHEY and CDR2 SMNVEV (reference sequence). The CDR3 is 16 residues long. The CDR3 region has the DNA TGTGCCAGCAGTTCCCTAGCCTCCTCAGGCCAAGAGACCCAGTACTTC. Translated, it gives CASSSLASSGQETQYF.

The rearrangement joins TRBV6-1 to TRBJ2-1; possible D gene TRBD1, 7 bases. The last part of the DNA fits TRBJ2-7 better; the J call may be wrong. Germline V lookup: CDR1 MNHNS, CDR2 SASEGT. This CDR3 is built from 13 residues. The CDR3 protein is CASSSEGAWEQYF. In DNA, the CDR3 is TGTGCCAGCAGCTCGGAGGGGGCTTGGGAGCAGTACTTC.

This clonotype was counted only a few times. The V call is TRBV12-3 or TRBV12-4, the J call TRBJ2-3; D may be TRBD2 (6 bases). With the DNA end fitting TRBJ2-5 better, the J assignment may be wrong. This CDR3 region has 17 residues. CDR3 bases: TGTGCCAGCAGTTTCCTCCCCCGGGGGATTAGTGGAGAGACCCAGTACTTC. Translating gives CASSFLPRGISGETQYF.

As for this clonotype: Relative to the germline gene, one junction end is altered; a read error may explain this. The J gene is TRBJ2-3, the V gene TRBV6-1; 11 positions agree with TRBD2. The germline gives CDR1 MNHNS, CDR2 SASEGT. The CDR3 is 17 residues long. The DNA of the CDR3 is TGTGCCAGCTGCCGGCGGCTAGCGGGGGGTTACCCAGATACGCAGTATTTC. Its translation: CASCRRLAGGYPDTQYF.

The chain employs TRBV27 and TRBJ2-3, with 7 bases lining up with TRBD2. The CDR3 runs to 15 residues. Losses at the gene ends were 6 bases for V and 6 bases for J; bases not matched to a gene: 12. Germline V gene data show CDR1 as MNHEY and CDR2 as SMNVEV (reference sequence). The CDR3, as DNA: TGTGCCAGCAGGAGGAGAGCGGGATTGTCGGATACGCAGTATTTT. Translating gives CASRRRAGLSDTQYF.

This clonotype was recorded a few times. This chain links TRBV6-1 with TRBJ2-1; 7 nucleotides line up with TRBD1. After removal of 6 bases from V and 8 bases from J, the junction contained 7 bases not matched to a gene. This CDR3 contains 13 residues. CDR1 is MNHNS, CDR2 SASEGT, per germline. CDR3 in amino acids: CASSDRVTHEQFF. The CDR3, as DNA: TGTGCCAGCAGCGACAGGGTTACCCATGAGCAGTTCTTC.

This clonotype was recorded a few times. The CDR3 region has the DNA TGCGCCAGCAGAACGGGAGGGCCATACACCGGGGAGCTGTTTTTT. Translating gives CASRTGGPYTGELFF. The chain combines TRBV10-2 with TRBJ2-2, with TRBD2 identical over 8 bases. Germline CDR1 is WSHSY and CDR2 is SAAADI. CDR3 length: 15 amino acids. With 6 bases clipped from V and 3 bases from J, the junction kept 6 bases outside the gene matches.

This clonotype was picked up many times. The chain employs TRBV6-1 and TRBJ2-1, with D hard to call. This CDR3 contains 14 residues. The germline CDR1 and CDR2 sequences are MNHNS and SASEGT. V lost 4 bases to trimming and J lost 8 bases, with 15 bases between them. For the CDR3, the DNA is TGTGCCAGCAGTGTGGTTATGGGGTTAGATGAGCAGTTCTTC. It yields the protein CASSVVMGLDEQFF.

The rearrangement links TRBV6-1 to TRBJ2-3, with 9 bases that match TRBD2. Germline values: CDR1 MNHNS, CDR2 SASEGT. V trimming: 6 bases; J trimming: 4 bases; junction bases outside the gene matches: 11. The CDR3 contains 16 residues. Here the CDR3 DNA reads TGTGCCAGCAGCGATGAAGCGGGAGGCCACCCAGATACGCAGTATTTT. Translating it yields CASSDEAGGHPDTQYF.

The chain couples TRBV5-1 to TRBJ2-7; 7 bases agree with TRBD1. Germline assignment: CDR1 SGHRS and CDR2 YFSETQ. J lost 2 bases, V lost 4 bases, and 6 bases had no gene match. The CDR3 sequence is 14 residues long. The CDR3: CASSVVGTAYEQYF. CDR3 coding DNA: TGCGCCAGCAGCGTAGTCGGGACAGCCTACGAGCAGTACTTC.

The J gene is TRBJ2-3, the V gene TRBV29-1, with 11 nucleotides matching TRBD1. The CDR3 has 14 residues. The junction had 1 base not matched to a gene; V was cut back by 1 base and J by 4 bases. Germline V gene sequence: CDR1 SQVTM, CDR2 ANQGSEA. The CDR3 spells CSVEGTGGADTQYF. The CDR3 nucleotides are TGCAGCGTTGAAGGGACAGGGGGCGCAGATACGCAGTATTTT.

The rearrangement joins TRBV5-8 to TRBJ1-2; D call uncertain. V was trimmed by 4 bases and J by 4 bases, leaving 11 bases between them. The germline CDR1 and CDR2 sequences are SGHTS and YDEGEE. The CDR3 is 13 amino acids. CDR3 nucleotides: TGTGCCAGCAGCCAGACACGACCCTATGGCTACACCTTC. This translates into CASSQTRPYGYTF.

By share of the sample, this clonotype is medium-sized. This sequence joins TRBV6-1 and TRBJ2-5, with D perhaps matching TRBD1 (6 bases). Germline CDR1 MNHNS, CDR2 SASEGT. With 2 bases removed from V and 2 bases from J, the gap between germline ends came to 12 bases. This CDR3 comprises 15 residues. In nucleotides, the CDR3 is TGTGCCAGCAGTGAAAACCAGGGGAGACAAGAGACCCAGTACTTC. Protein: CASSENQGRQETQYF.